The present T cell receptor (beta chain) was sequenced within a study of blood T cell repertoires in COVID-19. Study at large: Samples of COVID-19 (acute and convalescent) were obtained from the United States, Italy and Spain. PBMCs, B-cell-depleted T cells, or T cells provided the cDNA or gDNA that made up the material.

The CDR3 is 13 amino acids. The J segment lost 4 bases and the V segment lost 6 bases, leaving 2 bases of the junction unmatched. Germline lookup yields CDR1 ENHRY and CDR2 SYGVKD. In the original processing: Amplified reference gene primers provided the basis for estimating nucleated cell counts. Repertoires were generated with immunoSEQ multiplex PCR, while TCRdb's copy carries only in-frame clones and drops some. V, J and clone size derive from that table, while D and trimming were established from the DNA sequence. The sample includes some 250,000 clones, approximately 84% of them seen just once.

The sequenced sample consisted of peripheral blood. This chain uses TRBV10-3 with TRBJ1-4; 7 nucleotides align to TRBD1. The TCR comes from a woman in her twenties or thirties who had recovered from COVID-19. The CDR3 is CAIRDRSNEKLFF. The CDR3 nucleotides read TGTGCCATCAGGGACAGGAGTAATGAAAAACTGTTTTTT.